A single T cell receptor beta chain is shown here with its context. Antigen: not known. The CDR3 is 15 residues long. Germline lookup yields CDR1 LNHNV and CDR2 YYDKDF (reference sequence). Trimming took off 2 bases at V and 0 bases at J, with 5 bases between the two ends. The cDNA had a unique molecular identifier and a template-switch universal primer site. MiXCR, run by TCRdb on the 5' RACE reads, gives a single entry per CDR3 protein. The table has under 1 million distinct CDR3 sequences, 9% to 15% seen once; the top ten hold about 1.6%. The entry originates in a study of identical twins. Study observations and caveats: Model-predicted out-of-frame TCR alpha sharing fell below observed values in monozygotic twins.

These data also featured in a second study, about yellow fever vaccine responses in identical twins. That study adds: Reports say the vaccine T cell response in twins looked partly convergent and partly personalized.

Sequenced sample: PBMCs. V is TRBV15 and J is TRBJ2-6; D is ambiguous. This TCR was recovered from a woman aged 18-29 years in good health. The CDR3 nucleotides read TGTGCCACCAGCAGATTACACTCTGGGGCCAACGTCCTGACTTTC. Its translation: CATSRLHSGANVLTF.